A single sample gave rise to the 28 T cell receptor beta chains below, sequenced in a study of spatial heterogeneity in lung cancer (dated by TCRdb to between 2019 and 2020). The research as a whole found: The tumor nonsynonymous mutation count correlated with the number of expanded intratumoral alpha and beta TCRs.

Receptors were amplified or captured by 5' RACE. Sequencing was performed on a NextSeq 500. The public reads were quality trimmed at Q25 with fastp and then assembled into clones with MiXCR by TCRdb, keeping productive beta chains. Merged by CDR3 protein, the rows form single entries marked with the most common genes and DNA. For this sample the table gives about 5,300 distinct CDR3 sequences, of which roughly 7% were detected only once. The leading ten clones occupy about 50% of the sample. No antigen is known for these receptors. The time point tag for this specimen amounts to: sample taken at primary tumor resection. The input for sequencing was lung tumor tissue, taken at surgery. These receptors all stem from a male donor with early-stage non-small cell lung cancer.

This clonotype came up many times. The CDR3 nucleotides read TGCGCCAGCAGCCCCAAAGGTGCAGGATCCGGGGAGCTGTTTTTT. Translated, it gives CASSPKGAGSGELFF. V usage is TRBV5-1 and J usage is TRBJ2-2, with D hard to call. The CDR3 loop spans 15 amino acids. Between the trimmed V and J ends, which lost 4 bases and 6 bases, there was a span of 16 bases. Germline CDR1 is SGHRS and CDR2 is YFSETQ.

This clonotype was seen many times. V gene TRBV9 combines with J gene TRBJ2-2, with D hard to call. Germline V gene lookup returns CDR1 SGDLS and CDR2 YYNGEE. Trimming shortened V by 3 bases and J by 1 base, and 10 bases separated the two germline ends. The CDR3 length is 15 residues. In DNA, the CDR3 is TGTGCCAGCAGCGAGGACCTTGGGAACACCGGGGAGCTGTTTTTT. Its protein is CASSEDLGNTGELFF.

This clonotype was counted at least ten times. The chain has TRBV9 and TRBJ2-1; TRBD2 matches at 7 bases. This CDR3 comprises 14 residues. Germline V gene sequence: CDR1 SGDLS, CDR2 YYNGEE. V was clipped by 4 bases and J by 7 bases; unmatched bases: 8. The CDR3 is CASSPPGGGNEQFF. The CDR3, as DNA: TGTGCCAGCAGCCCCCCGGGGGGTGGTAATGAGCAGTTCTTC.

This clonotype was found many times. The rearrangement links TRBV6-2 or TRBV6-3 to TRBJ2-7, with D possibly TRBD2 on 6 matching bases. Germline CDR1 and CDR2: MNHEY and SVGEGT. The length of the CDR3 is 12 residues. V was clipped by 7 bases and J by 7 bases, with 14 bases between them. The CDR3 DNA follows: TGTGCCAGCACCGGGAGATGGATGGAGCAGTACTTC. Protein sequence: CASTGRWMEQYF.

This clonotype was seen more than once but under ten times. The chain links TRBV4-2 to TRBJ2-3, with TRBD2 matching over 8 bases. The V segment lost 1 base and the J segment 0 bases; nucleotides outside the gene matches: 0. Germline V lookup: CDR1 LGHNA, CDR2 YNFKEQ. This CDR3 has 15 amino acids. As DNA, the CDR3 is TGTGCCAGCAGCCAAGCTAGCGGGAGCACAGATACGCAGTATTTT. Amino acids: CASSQASGSTDTQYF.

This clonotype was counted ten times or more. The chain links TRBV20-1 to TRBJ2-7; 12 bases are shared with TRBD2. V lost 1 base, J lost 5 bases, and 9 bases stayed unmatched. Germline lookup yields CDR1 DFQATT and CDR2 SNEGSKA (reference sequence). This CDR3 comprises 16 residues. CDR3 loop: CSARASTSGRIDEQYF. The CDR3 nucleotides read TGCAGTGCTAGAGCCTCTACTAGCGGGAGGATCGACGAGCAGTACTTC.

This clonotype has a count of ten or more. V is TRBV12-5 and J is TRBJ1-5; 8 positions agree with TRBD1. The CDR3 has 15 residues. The V gene's germline CDR1 is LGHNT and CDR2 FRNRAP. V shed 4 bases and J 5 bases; nucleotides not matched to a gene: 7. The CDR3 loop reads CASGSGQGGDQPQHF. The CDR3 DNA follows: TGTGCTAGTGGTTCCGGACAGGGAGGGGATCAGCCCCAGCATTTT.

Within the sample, this clonotype is medium-sized. This chain joins TRBV6-5 and TRBJ2-7, with D unresolved. CDR1 MNHEY and CDR2 SVGAGI come from the germline V gene. Trimming stripped 5 bases from V and 6 bases from J, with 14 bases between. The CDR3 contains 13 residues. The DNA of the CDR3 is TGTGCCAGCAGTCCCCGGACGTTCGGCGAGCAGTACTTC. It is translated as CASSPRTFGEQYF.

This clonotype was seen ten or more times. The V call is TRBV20-1, the J call TRBJ1-1; D not resolved. Trimming cost V 6 bases and J 0 bases, with 17 bases left between them. CDR1 is DFQATT and CDR2 is SNEGSKA in the germline V gene (reference sequence). This CDR3 has 15 residues. CDR3 sequence (DNA): TGCAGTGCCCAAGTAGACGGAGAACTGAACACTGAAGCTTTCTTT. As protein: CSAQVDGELNTEAFF.

This clonotype appeared many times. The rearrangement joins TRBV7-8 to TRBJ2-1, with D possibly TRBD2 on 6 matching bases. Per the germline V gene, CDR1 is SGHVS and CDR2 is FQNEAQ. Trimming removed 3 bases from V and 8 bases from J, with 8 bases in between. The CDR3 spans 12 residues. CDR3 protein: CASSLRGDEQFF. The CDR3 bases are TGTGCCAGCAGCTTGCGGGGAGATGAGCAGTTCTTC.

The J gene is TRBJ2-3, the V gene TRBV2; D is unresolved. V was clipped by 7 bases and J by 2 bases, with 13 bases between them. Germline CDR1 SNHLY, CDR2 FYNNEI. The CDR3 extends over 14 amino acids. The DNA for the CDR3 is TGTGCCAGCAACTCCTTACCTTCCACAGATACGCAGTATTTT. This gives the protein CASNSLPSTDTQYF.

This clonotype appeared a few times. The chain combines TRBV28 with TRBJ2-1; D uncertain. The CDR3 is 12 amino acids. Trimming removed 6 bases at V and 0 bases at J, with 3 bases between. Germline V CDR1 and CDR2: MDHEN, SYDVKM. The CDR3 loop reads CASRGSYNEQFF. As DNA, the CDR3 is TGTGCCAGCAGGGGCTCCTACAATGAGCAGTTCTTC.

This clonotype was detected only a few times. V gene TRBV4-3 combines with J gene TRBJ2-7; 9 nucleotides align to TRBD1. Trimming took 3 bases from V and 0 from J; bases not matched to a gene: 3. CDR3 length: 15 residues. Germline V gene sequence: CDR1 LGHNA, CDR2 YSLEER. CDR3 protein: CASSQDRGLSYEQYF. CDR3 DNA: TGCGCCAGCAGCCAGGACAGGGGACTCTCCTACGAGCAGTACTTC.

V usage is TRBV20-1 and J usage is TRBJ2-7, with TRBD2 matching over 8 bases. The CDR3 is 12 residues long. The junction had 4 bases not matched to a gene; V was cut back by 7 bases and J by 2 bases. The V gene's germline CDR1 is DFQATT and CDR2 SNEGSKA (reference sequence). CDR3 sequence reads: CSGRGGTYEQYF. The CDR3 nucleotides read TGCAGTGGTCGGGGGGGTACCTACGAGCAGTACTTC.

By share of the sample, this clonotype is large (0.1 to 1%). The chain combines TRBV6-2 or TRBV6-3 with TRBJ1-2, with D perhaps TRBD1 (6 bases). Germline CDR1 MNHEY, CDR2 SVGEGT. The CDR3 loop spans 13 amino acids. V was shortened by 4 bases and J by 2 bases, with 8 bases between the two germline ends. The CDR3 sequence is CASSWDTNYGYTF. The CDR3 bases are TGTGCCAGCAGTTGGGACACAAACTATGGCTACACCTTC.

This clonotype has a count of ten or more. The CDR3 bases are TGTGCCAGCAGTCAGGGGCAAGAGACCCAGTACTTC. Translated, it gives CASSQGQETQYF. The chain employs TRBV6-2 or TRBV6-3 and TRBJ2-5; D is perhaps TRBD1 (6 bases). This CDR3 has 12 residues. Germline V lookup: CDR1 MNHEY, CDR2 SVGEGT. V shed 5 bases and J shed 2 bases, with 6 bases lying between them.

This clonotype was observed at least ten times. CDR3 sequence: CASSLTAGLETQYF. The CDR3 nucleotides are TGTGCCAGCAGCTTAACTGCAGGGCTGGAGACCCAGTACTTC. V and J are TRBV7-3 and TRBJ2-5, with a possible D match to TRBD1 (5 bases). The CDR3 has 14 amino acids. Trimming shortened V by 0 bases and J by 5 bases, and 10 bases separated the two germline ends. Germline lookup yields CDR1 SGHTA and CDR2 FQGTGA.

The chain employs TRBV7-2 and TRBJ2-3; no clear D gene. CDR1 is SGHTA, CDR2 FQGNSA, per germline. CDR3 size: 11 residues. Trimming stripped 4 bases from V and 6 bases from J, with 5 bases between. The CDR3: CASSSKDTQYF. For the CDR3, the DNA is TGTGCCAGCAGCTCGAAGGATACGCAGTATTTT.

In this sample, this clonotype turned up many times. The chain is built from TRBV7-2 and TRBJ2-1; 7 bases are shared with TRBD2. Per germline, CDR1 SGHTA and CDR2 FQGNSA. The length of the CDR3 is 14 residues. Trimming took 5 bases from V and 2 from J; bases not matched to a gene: 3. The CDR3: CASSHGLAYNEQFF. CDR3 DNA sequence: TGTGCCAGCAGCCACGGACTAGCCTACAATGAGCAGTTCTTC.

This clonotype was recorded at least ten times. The CDR3: CASSGDWGWETQYF. The CDR3 nucleotides read TGTGCCAGCAGCGGGGACTGGGGCTGGGAGACCCAGTACTTC. The V call is TRBV5-5, the J call TRBJ2-5; perhaps TRBD2 as D (6 bases). The CDR3 is 14 residues long. CDR1 and CDR2 (germline): SGHKS, YYEKEE (reference sequence). V was trimmed by 4 bases and J by 5 bases, leaving 15 bases between them.

This clonotype ranks as medium-sized. V is TRBV7-6 and J is TRBJ2-3; no reliable D call. The length of the CDR3 is 14 residues. CDR1 is SGHVS, CDR2 FNYEAQ, per germline. Trimming removed 1 base at V and 2 bases at J, with 7 bases between. The CDR3 sequence: CASSLDPSTDTQYF. The CDR3 nucleotides are TGTGCCAGCAGCTTAGACCCCTCCACAGATACGCAGTATTTT.

By sample share, this clonotype is medium-sized. The rearrangement links TRBV28 to TRBJ2-1; 9 bases map to TRBD2. Germline V lookup: CDR1 MDHEN, CDR2 SYDVKM. CDR3 length: 14 amino acids. Unmatched junction bases numbered 4, after V lost 7 bases and J lost 3 bases. CDR3 sequence: CASILTSGYNEQFF. The CDR3 nucleotides are TGTGCCAGCATCCTGACTAGCGGCTACAATGAGCAGTTCTTC. The full variable domain, rest sourced from reference TRBV28 and TRBJ2-1, is DVKVTQSSRYLVKRTGEKVFLECVQDMDHENMFWYRQDPGLGLRLIYFSYDVKMKEKGDIPEGYSVSREKKERFSLILESASTNQTSMYLCASILTSGYNEQFFGPGTRLTVL.

Turning to this clonotype: This may stem from a read error, because a much larger clone lies one nucleotide away. The rearrangement links TRBV30 to TRBJ2-7; tentatively, D is TRBD2 (5 bases). With 0 bases removed from V and 2 bases from J, the gap between germline ends came to 17 bases. CDR1 and CDR2 from the germline V gene are GTSNPN and SVGIG (reference sequence). CDR3 size: 16 residues. In nucleotides, the CDR3 is TGTGCCTGGAGTGTCTGGTCGGGGATATTAACCTACGAGCAGTACTTC. Its protein product is CAWSVWSGILTYEQYF.

The table lists this clonotype with many counts. The chain combines TRBV28 with TRBJ2-3, with D possibly TRBD2 on 5 matching bases. The CDR3 has 15 residues. The germline V gene has CDR1 MDHEN and CDR2 SYDVKM. V lost 5 bases and J lost 0, with 12 bases in between. CDR3 sequence: CASSIRGGSTDTQYF. The DNA for the CDR3 is TGTGCCAGCAGTATCCGAGGCGGGAGCACAGATACGCAGTATTTT.

The table lists this clonotype with many counts. This chain joins TRBV11-2 and TRBJ2-7, with D perhaps matching TRBD2 (5 bases). Germline V lookup: CDR1 SGHAT, CDR2 FQNNGV. CDR3 size: 15 residues. Trimming removed 2 bases from V and 5 bases from J, with 16 bases in between. Here the CDR3 reads CASSLSFREGHEQYF. In DNA form, the CDR3 reads TGTGCCAGCAGCTTATCCTTCCGTGAGGGCCACGAGCAGTACTTC.

This clonotype was detected ten times or more. The chain links TRBV6-2 or TRBV6-3 to TRBJ2-1; D is undetermined. This CDR3 comprises 13 residues. V shed 1 base and J shed 9 bases, with 10 bases lying between them. CDR1 MNHEY and CDR2 SVGEGT come from the germline V gene. CDR3 sequence: CASSYLGLGEQFF. For the CDR3, the DNA is TGTGCCAGCAGTTACTTAGGGTTGGGTGAGCAGTTCTTC.

V and J are TRBV2 and TRBJ2-7; 8 nucleotides match TRBD2. The CDR3 is made up of 14 amino acids. Germline CDR1 and CDR2: SNHLY and FYNNEI. Trimming cost V 2 bases and J 1 base; bases outside gene matches: 1. The CDR3 region is CASSESGSSYEQYF. In DNA form, the CDR3 reads TGTGCCAGCAGTGAAAGCGGGAGTTCCTACGAGCAGTACTTC.

The sample holds many counts of this clonotype. The CDR3 protein is CAISESTDQETQYF. The CDR3 DNA is TGTGCCATCAGTGAGTCGACAGACCAAGAGACCCAGTACTTC. The V call is TRBV10-3, the J call TRBJ2-5; D is possibly TRBD1 (5 bases). Between the trimmed V and J ends, which lost 0 bases and 0 bases, there was a span of 5 bases. Germline CDR1 is ENHRY and CDR2 is SYGVKD. The CDR3 has 14 residues.